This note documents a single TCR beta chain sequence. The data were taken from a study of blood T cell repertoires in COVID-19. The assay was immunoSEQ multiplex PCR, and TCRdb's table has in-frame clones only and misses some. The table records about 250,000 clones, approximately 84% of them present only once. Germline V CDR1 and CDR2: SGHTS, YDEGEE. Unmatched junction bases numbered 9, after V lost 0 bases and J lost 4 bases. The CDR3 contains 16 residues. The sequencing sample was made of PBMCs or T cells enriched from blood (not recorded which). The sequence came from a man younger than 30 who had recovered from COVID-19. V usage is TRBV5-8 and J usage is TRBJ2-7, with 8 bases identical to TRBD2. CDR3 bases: TGTGCCAGCAGCTTGGGTGGGGGACTAGACGGTTACGAGCAGTACTTC. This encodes CASSLGGGLDGYEQYF.